The following is a TCR beta chain sequence with its context. Its antigen is undetermined. TCRdb re-called the RACE reads with MiXCR, one entry per CDR3 protein. The sample contains roughly 88,000 distinct CDR3 sequences, roughly a tenth of which appear only once. The data stem from a study of human T cells and chemical hapten exposure. Whole-study findings and limits: Significantly more large CDR3 similarity clusters were formed by expanded TCRs than by controls.

Time point defined: pre-sensitization, week 0. Treatment specified: therapeutic diphenylcyclopropenone sensitization with weekly scalp DPC. The germline V and J ends were trimmed by 0 bases and 4 bases, with 9 bases remaining between them. Germline V gene lookup returns CDR1 SEHNR and CDR2 FQNEAQ (reference sequence). The CDR3 runs to 14 residues. This TCR came from a woman in her thirties or forties with alopecia areata. Some clones in this sample may be carry-over from other donors' samples. The material was whole blood, obtained in connection with sensitization to the hapten diphenylcyclopropenone (DPC). The V call is TRBV7-9, the J call TRBJ1-2; no firm D call. CDR3 DNA: TGTGCCAGCAGCTTAGCCGGAGAGGGCTATGGCTACACCTTC. This translates into CASSLAGEGYGYTF.